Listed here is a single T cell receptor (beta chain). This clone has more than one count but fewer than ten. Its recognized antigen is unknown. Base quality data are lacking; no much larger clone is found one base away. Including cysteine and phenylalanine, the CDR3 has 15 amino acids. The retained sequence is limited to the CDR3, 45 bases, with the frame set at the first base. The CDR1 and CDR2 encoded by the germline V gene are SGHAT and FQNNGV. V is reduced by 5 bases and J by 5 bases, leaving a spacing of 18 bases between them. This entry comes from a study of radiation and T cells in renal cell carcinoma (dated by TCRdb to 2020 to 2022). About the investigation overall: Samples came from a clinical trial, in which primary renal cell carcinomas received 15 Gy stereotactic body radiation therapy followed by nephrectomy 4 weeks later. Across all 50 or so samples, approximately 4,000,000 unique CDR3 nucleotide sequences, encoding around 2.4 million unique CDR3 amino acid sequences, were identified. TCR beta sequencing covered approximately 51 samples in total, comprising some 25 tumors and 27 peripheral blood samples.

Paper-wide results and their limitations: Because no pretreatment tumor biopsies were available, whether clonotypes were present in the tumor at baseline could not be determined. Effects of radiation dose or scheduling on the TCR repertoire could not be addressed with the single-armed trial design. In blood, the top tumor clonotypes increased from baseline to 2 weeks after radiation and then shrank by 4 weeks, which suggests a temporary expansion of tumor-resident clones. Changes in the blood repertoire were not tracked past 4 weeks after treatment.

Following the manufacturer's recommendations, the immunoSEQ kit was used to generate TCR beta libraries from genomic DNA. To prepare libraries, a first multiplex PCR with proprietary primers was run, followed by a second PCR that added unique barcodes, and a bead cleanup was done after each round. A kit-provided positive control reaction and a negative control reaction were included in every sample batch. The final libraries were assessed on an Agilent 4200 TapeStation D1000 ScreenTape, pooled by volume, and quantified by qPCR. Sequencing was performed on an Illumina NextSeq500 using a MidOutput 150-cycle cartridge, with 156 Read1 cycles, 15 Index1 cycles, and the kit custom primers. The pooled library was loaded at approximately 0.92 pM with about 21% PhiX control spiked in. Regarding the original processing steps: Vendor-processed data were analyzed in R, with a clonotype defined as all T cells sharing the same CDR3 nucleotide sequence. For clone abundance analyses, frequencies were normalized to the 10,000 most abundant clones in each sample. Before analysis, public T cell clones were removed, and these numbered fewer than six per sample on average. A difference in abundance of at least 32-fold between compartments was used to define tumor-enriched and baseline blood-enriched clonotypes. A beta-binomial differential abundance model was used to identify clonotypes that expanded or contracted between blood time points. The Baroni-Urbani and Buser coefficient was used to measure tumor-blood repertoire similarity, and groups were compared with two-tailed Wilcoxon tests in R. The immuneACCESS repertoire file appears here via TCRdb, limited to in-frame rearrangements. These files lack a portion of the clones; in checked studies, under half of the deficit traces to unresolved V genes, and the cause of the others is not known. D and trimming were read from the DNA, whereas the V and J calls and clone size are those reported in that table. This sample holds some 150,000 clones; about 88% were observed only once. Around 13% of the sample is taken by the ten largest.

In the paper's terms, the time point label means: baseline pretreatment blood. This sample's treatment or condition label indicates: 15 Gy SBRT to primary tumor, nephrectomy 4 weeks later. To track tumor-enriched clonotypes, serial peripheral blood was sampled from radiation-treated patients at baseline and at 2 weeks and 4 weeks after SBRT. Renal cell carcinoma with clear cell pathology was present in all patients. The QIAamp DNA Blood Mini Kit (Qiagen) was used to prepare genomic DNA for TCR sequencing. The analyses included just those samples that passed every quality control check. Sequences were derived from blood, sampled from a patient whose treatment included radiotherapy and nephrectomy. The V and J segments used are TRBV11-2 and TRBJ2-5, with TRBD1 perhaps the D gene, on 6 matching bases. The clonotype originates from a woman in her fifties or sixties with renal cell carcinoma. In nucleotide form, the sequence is TGTGCCAGCAGCACTGAGGGGGAAGGTGGTGAGACCCAGTACTTC. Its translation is CASSTEGEGGETQYF.